The rows below give T cell receptor beta chains drawn from one sample of a study of early T cells in non-severe SARS-CoV-2 infection. TCRdb reprocessed the 5' RACE reads via MiXCR and lists one record per CDR3 protein. Here the sample spans roughly 50,000 distinct CDR3 sequences, 6% to 8% being singletons. Sample: whole blood, taken at baseline. These TCRs come from an adult who was a healthcare worker with PCR-confirmed SARS-CoV-2 infection or an uninfected control (not recorded which). Each CDR3 is given with its conserved first and last residue. The order of the fields is D gene, clone size, V gene, J gene, CDR3 DNA, CDR3 protein. D genes are given only for firm matches. Not all rows give a size; the values are once, few, many and, for expanded clones, a class.

d_gene: -; abundance: many; v_gene: TRBV6-1; j_gene: TRBJ2-4; CDR3nt: TGTGCCAGCAGTACAAGGGGGACGGGGGCAAACATTCAGTACTTC; CDR3aa: CASSTRGTGANIQYF
d_gene: TRBD2; abundance: few; v_gene: TRBV29-1; j_gene: TRBJ2-7; CDR3nt: TGCAGCGTTGAAGGGGCCCGAGCGGGAGGCTACGAGCAGTACTTC; CDR3aa: CSVEGARAGGYEQYF
d_gene: -; abundance: few; v_gene: TRBV16; j_gene: TRBJ2-1; CDR3nt: TGTGCCAGCAGCCAACCAGGGTCGAGCAATGAGCAGTTCTTC; CDR3aa: CASSQPGSSNEQFF
d_gene: TRBD2; abundance: few; v_gene: TRBV3-1; j_gene: TRBJ2-7; CDR3nt: TGTGCCAGCAGCCATTTGGGACTAGCGGGGGGCGACGAGCAGTACTTC; CDR3aa: CASSHLGLAGGDEQYF
d_gene: -; abundance: few; v_gene: TRBV5-1; j_gene: TRBJ2-7; CDR3nt: TGCGCCAGCAGCTTGGATCTAGCGCTCTACGAGCAGTACTTC; CDR3aa: CASSLDLALYEQYF
d_gene: -; abundance: many; v_gene: TRBV29-1; j_gene: TRBJ1-1; CDR3nt: TGCAGCGTTGAAGGGGGCAGGGGCAACGGGGCTTTCTTT; CDR3aa: CSVEGGRGNGAFF
d_gene: -; abundance: many; v_gene: TRBV24-1; j_gene: TRBJ2-1; CDR3nt: TGTGCCACCAGTGACTCCCGGGTCTACGGTCGCAATGAGCAGTTCTTC; CDR3aa: CATSDSRVYGRNEQFF
d_gene: -; abundance: few; v_gene: TRBV18; j_gene: TRBJ2-5; CDR3nt: TGTGCCAGCTCACCACCGGCAGGACAAGAGACCCAGTACTTC; CDR3aa: CASSPPAGQETQYF
d_gene: -; abundance: many; v_gene: TRBV7-2; j_gene: TRBJ2-3; CDR3nt: TGTGCCAGCAGCCGTTCAAAGGATGGGCCTTGGGATACGCAGTATTTT; CDR3aa: CASSRSKDGPWDTQYF
d_gene: -; abundance: -; v_gene: TRBV29-1; j_gene: TRBJ2-1; CDR3nt: TGCAGCATAAAAACGGGGACCCTCTCCAATGAGCAGTTCTTC; CDR3aa: CSIKTGTLSNEQFF
d_gene: -; abundance: few; v_gene: TRBV4-2; j_gene: TRBJ2-7; CDR3nt: TGTGCCAGCAGCCCCCCAGGTAGAGACGAGCAGTACTTC; CDR3aa: CASSPPGRDEQYF
d_gene: TRBD1; abundance: many; v_gene: TRBV6-5; j_gene: TRBJ1-2; CDR3nt: TGTGCCAGCAGACGTGCTTTGACAGGGAGGATTTCTGGCTACACCTTC; CDR3aa: CASRRALTGRISGYTF
d_gene: -; abundance: -; v_gene: TRBV7-3; j_gene: TRBJ2-2; CDR3nt: TGTGCCAGCAGCCAATCGAACACCGGGGAGCTGTTTTTT; CDR3aa: CASSQSNTGELFF
d_gene: TRBD1; abundance: -; v_gene: TRBV25-1; j_gene: TRBJ2-4; CDR3nt: TGTGCCAGCACGGGGACAGGAGAAAACATTCAGTACTTC; CDR3aa: CASTGTGENIQYF
d_gene: -; abundance: -; v_gene: TRBV20-1; j_gene: TRBJ1-2; CDR3nt: TGCAGTGCTAGGGCACGGGGGTGGTCGCTGGACTATGGCTACACCTTC; CDR3aa: CSARARGWSLDYGYTF
d_gene: -; abundance: many; v_gene: TRBV7-3; j_gene: TRBJ1-6; CDR3nt: TGTGCCAGCAGCTTAACGGCCCCTAGGTCACCCCTCCACTTT; CDR3aa: CASSLTAPRSPLHF
d_gene: TRBD2; abundance: -; v_gene: TRBV15; j_gene: TRBJ2-7; CDR3nt: TGTGCCACCAGCAGAGAGGGCCTTAGCGGGAGAGAGCAGTACTTC; CDR3aa: CATSREGLSGREQYF
d_gene: -; abundance: -; v_gene: TRBV10-2; j_gene: TRBJ1-2; CDR3nt: TGCGCCAGCAGTGAGTCGGGACCCAACTATGGCTACACCTTC; CDR3aa: CASSESGPNYGYTF
d_gene: -; abundance: few; v_gene: TRBV18; j_gene: TRBJ1-2; CDR3nt: TGTGCCAGCTCACCAGTGGTCACTAACTATGGCTACACCTTC; CDR3aa: CASSPVVTNYGYTF
d_gene: -; abundance: many; v_gene: TRBV20-1; j_gene: TRBJ2-7; CDR3nt: TGCAGTGCTGGCCGGGATACCTACGAGCAGTACTTC; CDR3aa: CSAGRDTYEQYF
d_gene: -; abundance: -; v_gene: TRBV7-6; j_gene: TRBJ2-2; CDR3nt: TGTGCCAGCAGCCTCGGGACGAGAGGGACCGGGGAGCTGTTTTTT; CDR3aa: CASSLGTRGTGELFF
d_gene: TRBD2; abundance: -; v_gene: TRBV12-3/TRBV12-4; j_gene: TRBJ2-1; CDR3nt: TGTGCCAGCACCCTCAGCGGGAGGGCCAAGGGCAATGAGCAGTTCTTC; CDR3aa: CASTLSGRAKGNEQFF
d_gene: -; abundance: few; v_gene: TRBV6-6; j_gene: TRBJ2-3; CDR3nt: TGTGCCAGCAGCGTCGGGCCCGGGGAAGGGAGTTATACGCAGTATTTT; CDR3aa: CASSVGPGEGSYTQYF
d_gene: -; abundance: many; v_gene: TRBV6-2/TRBV6-3; j_gene: TRBJ2-6; CDR3nt: TGTGCCAGCAGCCCCGAGAGTATTCATGGGGCCAACGTCCTGACTTTC; CDR3aa: CASSPESIHGANVLTF
d_gene: -; abundance: few; v_gene: TRBV4-1; j_gene: TRBJ1-5; CDR3nt: TGCGCCAGCAGCCAAGATTCCGATCAGCCCCAGCATTTT; CDR3aa: CASSQDSDQPQHF
d_gene: -; abundance: many; v_gene: TRBV28; j_gene: TRBJ1-1; CDR3nt: TGTGCCAGCGGCACAGTCGGCACTGAAGCTTTCTTT; CDR3aa: CASGTVGTEAFF
d_gene: TRBD1; abundance: few; v_gene: TRBV20-1; j_gene: TRBJ1-2; CDR3nt: TGCAGTGCCCGACAGGGAAACTATGGCTACACCTTC; CDR3aa: CSARQGNYGYTF
d_gene: -; abundance: many; v_gene: TRBV7-2; j_gene: TRBJ1-2; CDR3nt: TGTGCCAGCACCGTAGGGGACGGACGGTTCGGCTACACCTTC; CDR3aa: CASTVGDGRFGYTF
d_gene: -; abundance: many; v_gene: TRBV6-2/TRBV6-3; j_gene: TRBJ2-1; CDR3nt: TGTGCCAGCAGTTACTCGCTGGGGACCTACAATGAGCAGTTCTTC; CDR3aa: CASSYSLGTYNEQFF
d_gene: -; abundance: many; v_gene: TRBV18; j_gene: TRBJ2-5; CDR3nt: TGTGCCAGCTCACCGCCGACGCAAGAGACCCAGTACTTC; CDR3aa: CASSPPTQETQYF
d_gene: -; abundance: few; v_gene: TRBV6-4; j_gene: TRBJ2-2; CDR3nt: TGTGCCAGCAGCCAGGAACTAGTCGGGGAGCTGTTTTTT; CDR3aa: CASSQELVGELFF
d_gene: -; abundance: -; v_gene: TRBV30; j_gene: TRBJ2-1; CDR3nt: TGTGCCTGCACTTATACTACTGGGACTTGGAATGAGCAGTTCTTC; CDR3aa: CACTYTTGTWNEQFF
d_gene: -; abundance: many; v_gene: TRBV28; j_gene: TRBJ1-2; CDR3nt: TGTGCCAGCAGTTTACGGGTTCGAGGCTACACCTTC; CDR3aa: CASSLRVRGYTF
d_gene: -; abundance: -; v_gene: TRBV7-8; j_gene: TRBJ2-5; CDR3nt: TGTGCCAGCAGCCCCACCCAACGCAACCAAGAGACCCAGTACTTC; CDR3aa: CASSPTQRNQETQYF
d_gene: -; abundance: many; v_gene: TRBV7-2; j_gene: TRBJ2-1; CDR3nt: TGTGCCAGCAGCTTAGAAGGGTATTATCCTGAGCAGTTCTTC; CDR3aa: CASSLEGYYPEQFF
d_gene: -; abundance: many; v_gene: TRBV28; j_gene: TRBJ1-5; CDR3nt: TGTGCCAGCGTGGGGGGCCCAAATCAGCCCCAGCATTTT; CDR3aa: CASVGGPNQPQHF
d_gene: TRBD2; abundance: -; v_gene: TRBV5-4; j_gene: TRBJ2-7; CDR3nt: TGTGCCAGCAGCCTCTCAGCGGGAGGGCCCCACGAGCAGTACTTC; CDR3aa: CASSLSAGGPHEQYF
d_gene: TRBD1; abundance: -; v_gene: TRBV14; j_gene: TRBJ2-7; CDR3nt: TGTGCCAGCAGCCAAGCCCTAGGACAGGGAACCTACGAGCAGTACTTC; CDR3aa: CASSQALGQGTYEQYF
d_gene: -; abundance: many; v_gene: TRBV2; j_gene: TRBJ2-1; CDR3nt: TGTGCCAGCTCCGTGGGACTCTGGTACAATGAGCAGTTCTTC; CDR3aa: CASSVGLWYNEQFF
d_gene: TRBD1; abundance: many; v_gene: TRBV2; j_gene: TRBJ2-5; CDR3nt: TGTGCCAGCCGGGCGAGGGCAGGGGGCGGCCAAGAGACCCAGTACTTC; CDR3aa: CASRARAGGGQETQYF
d_gene: -; abundance: many; v_gene: TRBV18; j_gene: TRBJ1-3; CDR3nt: TGTGCCAGCTCGGCCTCTCAGGGCTACGGAAACACCATATATTTT; CDR3aa: CASSASQGYGNTIYF
d_gene: TRBD2; abundance: few; v_gene: TRBV5-6; j_gene: TRBJ2-5; CDR3nt: TGTGCCAGCAGCTTAAGCGGGAGAGAGACCCAGTACTTC; CDR3aa: CASSLSGRETQYF
d_gene: -; abundance: many; v_gene: TRBV11-1; j_gene: TRBJ2-1; CDR3nt: TGTGCCAGCGGGGGGTATTCCTACAATGAGCAGTTCTTC; CDR3aa: CASGGYSYNEQFF
d_gene: TRBD2; abundance: few; v_gene: TRBV10-3; j_gene: TRBJ2-3; CDR3nt: TGTGCCATCAGTGAGGGTCCAGCGGGAGTGGGAGATACGCAGTATTTT; CDR3aa: CAISEGPAGVGDTQYF
d_gene: TRBD2; abundance: -; v_gene: TRBV7-2; j_gene: TRBJ2-1; CDR3nt: TGTGCCAGCAGCTCCGGACTAGTTCGAAGCAATGAGCAGTTCTTC; CDR3aa: CASSSGLVRSNEQFF
d_gene: -; abundance: many; v_gene: TRBV7-9; j_gene: TRBJ2-2; CDR3nt: TGTGCCAGCAGCTTACTTTCTTTTGCGACCGGGGAGCTGTTTTTT; CDR3aa: CASSLLSFATGELFF
d_gene: TRBD2; abundance: medium-sized; v_gene: TRBV7-2; j_gene: TRBJ2-7; CDR3nt: TGTGCCAGCAGCTTTTCATGGGGGGGATACGAGCAGTACTTC; CDR3aa: CASSFSWGGYEQYF
d_gene: -; abundance: many; v_gene: TRBV5-4; j_gene: TRBJ2-7; CDR3nt: TGTGCCAGCAGCCCCGGGACCACCCTCGAGCAGTACTTC; CDR3aa: CASSPGTTLEQYF